This is a list of T cell receptor beta chains from one sample in a study of control samples from healthy donors and cancer patients. The table came from immunoSEQ multiplex PCR; TCRdb's copy has only in-frame clones and leaves some out. Among over 200,000 clones listed, more than 65% were seen once. What was sequenced was PBMCs. Source of these receptors: a woman aged 60 to 75 with lung cancer. Each CDR3 is given with its conserved first and last residue. Fields, in order: J gene, clone size, V gene, D gene, CDR3 protein, CDR3 DNA. D genes are given only for firm matches. Size values are once, few and many counts, or a class for expanded clones, and some rows have none.

TRBJ2-1 | NA | TRBV5-1 | NA | CASSPDYNEQFF | TGCGCCAGCAGCCCGGATTACAATGAGCAGTTCTTC
TRBJ2-7 | NA | TRBV7-3 | TRBD1 | CASSSTQGARQYF | TGTGCCAGCAGCTCTACTCAGGGGGCACGGCAGTACTTC
TRBJ2-1 | NA | TRBV7-9 | TRBD2 | CASSRHGGRTYNEQFF | TGTGCCAGCAGCCGACATGGCGGGAGAACCTACAATGAGCAGTTCTTC
TRBJ1-4 | NA | TRBV30 | NA | CAWISRSEKLFF | TGTGCCTGGATTTCCAGGTCCGAAAAACTGTTTTTT
TRBJ1-3 | NA | TRBV28 | NA | CASSGTGTGNTIYF | TGTGCCAGCAGTGGAACAGGGACCGGAAACACCATATATTTT
TRBJ1-2 | NA | TRBV27 | NA | CASSPGLLGYGYTF | TGTGCCAGCAGTCCGGGCCTCCTTGGCTATGGCTACACCTTC
TRBJ2-1 | NA | TRBV7-3 | NA | CASSLKGRGTYNEQFF | TGTGCCAGCAGCTTAAAGGGAAGGGGGACCTACAATGAGCAGTTCTTC
TRBJ1-3 | NA | TRBV7-8 | NA | CASSPRGSGNTIYF | TGTGCCAGCAGCCCACGGGGCTCTGGAAACACCATATATTTT
TRBJ1-5 | NA | TRBV29-1 | NA | CSVKGRKQPQHF | TGCAGCGTAAAGGGCAGGAAGCAGCCCCAGCATTTT
TRBJ2-7 | NA | TRBV9 | NA | CASSLDSYPYEQYF | TGTGCCAGCAGCCTCGACAGTTACCCCTACGAGCAGTACTTC
TRBJ1-5 | NA | TRBV7-9 | NA | CASSVGQSGQPQHF | TGTGCCAGCAGCGTGGGGCAGTCGGGTCAGCCCCAGCATTTT
TRBJ2-1 | NA | TRBV4-1 | NA | CASSQDQGNEQFF | TGCGCCAGCAGCCAAGATCAGGGCAATGAGCAGTTCTTC
TRBJ2-3 | NA | TRBV28 | TRBD2 | CASSVSGRAQYF | TGTGCCAGCAGCGTTAGCGGGAGAGCGCAGTATTTT
TRBJ1-1 | NA | TRBV2 | NA | CASSRMTRGNTEAFF | TGTGCCAGCAGCCGTATGACCAGGGGTAACACTGAAGCTTTCTTT
TRBJ1-6 | NA | TRBV7-9 | NA | CASSIDQSYNSPLHF | TGTGCCAGCAGCATCGATCAGAGTTATAATTCACCCCTCCACTTT
TRBJ1-3 | NA | TRBV18 | NA | CASSPRDSHGNTIYF | TGTGCCAGCTCACCAAGGGATTCTCATGGAAACACCATATATTTT
TRBJ2-2 | NA | TRBV19 | NA | CASKSGAASTGELFF | TGTGCCAGTAAATCCGGGGCAGCTTCCACCGGGGAGCTGTTTTTT
TRBJ2-4 | NA | TRBV9 | TRBD2 | CASSVSGLAANIQYF | TGTGCCAGCAGCGTGTCCGGACTAGCCGCGAACATTCAGTACTTC
TRBJ1-6 | NA | TRBV7-9 | NA | CASSLGATYSPLHF | TGTGCCAGCAGCCTAGGGGCCACATATTCACCCCTCCACTTT
TRBJ2-1 | few | TRBV29-1 | NA | CSGARAQSYNEQFF | TGCAGCGGTGCGAGGGCCCAGTCCTACAATGAGCAGTTCTTC
TRBJ2-7 | NA | TRBV30 | NA | CAWSRGIPPYEQYF | TGTGCCTGGAGTCGAGGAATACCCCCCTACGAGCAGTACTTC
TRBJ2-5 | NA | TRBV5-1 | TRBD2 | CASSSLTSSQETQYF | TGCGCCAGCAGCTCGCTGACTAGCAGCCAAGAGACCCAGTACTTC
TRBJ2-7 | NA | TRBV19 | NA | CASSISTGQYSSYEQYF | TGTGCCAGTAGTATCTCAACGGGGCAGTACAGCTCCTACGAGCAGTACTTC
TRBJ2-3 | NA | TRBV5-1 | TRBD2 | CASSLVGRDTDTQYF | TGCGCCAGCAGCTTGGTGGGGAGGGACACAGATACGCAGTATTTT
TRBJ2-3 | NA | TRBV6-1 | NA | CASSDFSTDTQYF | TGTGCCAGCAGTGATTTCAGCACAGATACGCAGTATTTT
TRBJ1-5 | few | TRBV6-2/TRBV6-3 | NA | CASSGSGVMVEPQHF | TGTGCCAGCAGTGGTTCAGGGGTTATGGTCGAGCCCCAGCATTTT
TRBJ1-1 | NA | TRBV18 | TRBD1 | CASSPLTGGSNTEAFF | TGTGCCAGCTCACCATTGACAGGGGGCTCGAACACTGAAGCTTTCTTT
TRBJ2-2 | many | TRBV19 | NA | CASRSQGTETGELFF | TGTGCCAGTAGATCGCAGGGGACCGAAACCGGGGAGCTGTTTTTT
TRBJ2-2 | once | TRBV5-1 | NA | CASSLVGPTGELFF | TGCGCCAGCAGCTTGGTTGGGCCCACCGGGGAGCTGTTTTTT
TRBJ2-5 | NA | TRBV10-3 | NA | CAISESVGDATQYF | TGTGCCATCAGTGAGTCGGTGGGAGACGCGACCCAGTACTTC
TRBJ2-1 | NA | TRBV11-3 | NA | CASSLGTEQFF | TGTGCCAGCAGCTTAGGGACAGAGCAGTTCTTC
TRBJ1-1 | NA | TRBV7-3 | NA | CASSLWGEAFF | TGTGCCAGCAGCTTATGGGGTGAAGCTTTCTTT
TRBJ2-3 | NA | TRBV18 | NA | CASSPRVSGTDTQYF | TGTGCCAGCTCACCACGGGTATCAGGTACAGATACGCAGTATTTT
TRBJ1-1 | NA | TRBV5-4 | NA | CASSSGGRTEAFF | TGTGCCAGCAGCTCGGGGGGCCGGACTGAAGCTTTCTTT
TRBJ1-2 | NA | TRBV9 | NA | CASSVGARYGYTF | TGTGCCAGCAGCGTAGGGGCCCGATATGGCTACACCTTC
TRBJ1-4 | NA | TRBV12-3/TRBV12-4 | NA | CASTRSQAEKLFF | TGTGCCAGCACTCGGAGTCAGGCTGAGAAACTGTTTTTT
TRBJ1-4 | NA | TRBV20-1 | NA | CSASQGTTNEKLFF | TGCAGTGCTAGTCAGGGAACAACTAATGAAAAACTGTTTTTT
TRBJ2-5 | NA | TRBV5-4 | TRBD2 | CASSRGTSGGEGETQYF | TGTGCCAGCAGCAGAGGGACTAGCGGGGGGGAAGGAGAGACCCAGTACTTC
TRBJ2-2 | NA | TRBV9 | NA | CASSVGEQGNTGELFF | TGTGCCAGCAGCGTAGGAGAACAGGGGAACACCGGGGAGCTGTTTTTT
TRBJ2-1 | once | TRBV5-4 | TRBD1 | CASSLARGQGALNEQFF | TGTGCCAGCAGCTTGGCCCGGGGACAGGGGGCTTTAAATGAGCAGTTCTTC
TRBJ2-3 | NA | TRBV4-1 | NA | CASSPQGRGGADTQYF | TGCGCCAGCAGCCCTCAAGGGAGGGGGGGGGCAGATACGCAGTATTTT
TRBJ2-7 | few | TRBV5-1 | TRBD1 | CASSLGDQGDEQYF | TGCGCCAGCAGCTTGGGTGATCAGGGGGACGAGCAGTACTTC
TRBJ1-1 | NA | TRBV6-5 | TRBD1 | CASRWTGGGNTEAFF | TGTGCCAGCAGGTGGACAGGAGGGGGGAACACTGAAGCTTTCTTT
TRBJ1-4 | NA | TRBV2 | NA | CASSELGGPPDEKLFF | TGTGCCAGCAGTGAACTAGGGGGACCTCCCGATGAAAAACTGTTTTTT
TRBJ1-1 | NA | TRBV7-9 | NA | CASSPTGNTEAFF | TGTGCCAGCAGCCCGACAGGGAACACTGAAGCTTTCTTT
TRBJ2-6 | NA | TRBV19 | NA | CASSKGSSGTSGANVLTF | TGTGCCAGTAGTAAGGGATCCTCGGGGACCTCTGGGGCCAACGTCCTGACTTTC
TRBJ1-1 | NA | TRBV3-1/TRBV3-2 | NA | CASSTSSRLNTEAFF | TGTGCCAGCAGCACCTCCAGTAGGTTGAACACTGAAGCTTTCTTT